Following are 20 T cell receptor beta chains from one sample sequenced in a study of blood T cell repertoires in COVID-19. Produced via immunoSEQ multiplex PCR; TCRdb's table is partial and in-frame only. The table records 300,000 to 350,000 clones, around 87% of them present only once. Material for sequencing was peripheral blood. The receptors originated from a man aged 18 to 29 with active or convalescent COVID-19.

V gene TRBV5-4 combines with J gene TRBJ1-6; 12 positions match TRBD1. Unmatched junction bases numbered 4, after V lost 3 bases and J lost 0 bases. Per germline, CDR1 SGHNT and CDR2 YYREEE (reference sequence). The CDR3 has 18 amino acids. CDR3 sequence reads: CASSSGTGGDSYNSPLHF. CDR3 nucleotide sequence: TGTGCCAGCAGCTCAGGGACAGGGGGCGACTCCTATAATTCACCCCTCCACTTT.

J is TRBJ2-5 and V is TRBV11-2; 7 bases agree with TRBD2. The germline V gene encodes CDR1 SGHAT and CDR2 FQNNGV. Trimming removed 1 base from V and 1 base from J; junction bases left unmatched: 3. The CDR3 extends over 15 amino acids. CDR3 region: CASSLGLATQETQYF. The CDR3 nucleotides are TGTGCCAGCAGCTTAGGACTAGCAACCCAAGAGACCCAGTACTTC.

The chain couples TRBV2 to TRBJ2-1, with 8 bases identical to TRBD2. The CDR3 covers 15 residues. Germline V gives CDR1 SNHLY, CDR2 FYNNEI. V gave up 2 bases and J gave up 7 bases; unmatched junction bases: 7. The CDR3 is CASSERAGLGNEQFF. The CDR3 DNA is TGTGCCAGCAGTGAAAGAGCGGGACTAGGAAATGAGCAGTTCTTC.

The V and J genes are TRBV7-3 and TRBJ2-1, with 15 bases fitting TRBD2. This CDR3 comprises 15 residues. From germline, CDR1 is SGHTA and CDR2 FQGTGA. The V segment lost 6 bases and the J segment 8 bases; nucleotides outside the gene matches: 5. In DNA form, the CDR3 reads TGTGCCAGCAGTCGGACTAGCGGGAGGGCCGATGAGCAGTTCTTC. It specifies CASSRTSGRADEQFF.

This chain links TRBV4-3 with TRBJ2-2; TRBD2 matches 8 bases. Germline assignment: CDR1 LGHNA and CDR2 YSLEER. V gave up 7 bases and J gave up 4 bases; unmatched junction bases: 8. The CDR3 has 15 residues. CDR3 region: CASTSSGGGTGELFF. CDR3 DNA: TGCGCCAGCACGTCGAGCGGGGGAGGCACCGGGGAGCTGTTTTTT.

V and J are TRBV7-2 and TRBJ2-7, with 8 bases identical to TRBD1. V lost 5 bases and J lost 5; bases outside the gene matches: 14. The CDR3 is made up of 16 amino acids. Germline values: CDR1 SGHTA, CDR2 FQGNSA. The CDR3 DNA is TGTGCCAGCAGCCTCCAGGGGGCTGCAGTATTCCACGAGCAGTACTTC. It yields the protein CASSLQGAAVFHEQYF.

This clone was seen a handful of times. The rearrangement uses TRBV6-4 and TRBJ2-3, with 8 bases matching TRBD1. Germline V gene lookup returns CDR1 MRHNA and CDR2 SNTAGT. J was trimmed by 4 bases and V by 0 bases; bases with no gene match: 0. The CDR3 is 14 amino acids. The CDR3 sequence is CASSDSTGADTQYF. CDR3 DNA: TGTGCCAGCAGTGACTCGACAGGGGCAGATACGCAGTATTTT.

V and J are TRBV24-1 and TRBJ2-5; tentative D call: TRBD2 (6 bases). The V end was cut by 4 bases, the J end by 5 bases, with 34 bases between. This CDR3 has 21 residues. Germline CDR1 is KGHDR and CDR2 is SFDVKD. In DNA, the CDR3 is TGTGCCACCAGTGACCTGAGAGGGACTGGGGGAACGGACTACCAACGGGAGACCCAGTACTTC. Amino acid sequence: CATSDLRGTGGTDYQRETQYF.

This clone was recorded a few times. This sequence joins TRBV3-1 (or the pseudogene TRBV3-2) and TRBJ2-1; TRBD2 matches at 10 bases. V shed 8 bases, J shed 8 bases, and the junction held 9 bases outside the gene matches. This CDR3 spans 14 amino acids. From germline, CDR1 is LGHDT and CDR2 YNNKEL (reference sequence). The CDR3 DNA is TGTGCCAGCGGGTCTAGCGGGGGTTTAGATGAGCAGTTCTTC. Its translation is CASGSSGGLDEQFF.

Remarks on this clone: This specimen includes other DNA sequences encoding the same CDR3. The chain couples TRBV5-1 to TRBJ1-5, with D perhaps TRBD1 (5 bases). The germline gives CDR1 SGHRS, CDR2 YFSETQ. With 0 bases removed from V and 4 bases from J, the gap between germline ends came to 8 bases. The CDR3 runs to 14 residues. This chain's CDR3 is CASSLVGGNQPQHF. In nucleotides, the CDR3 is TGCGCCAGCAGCTTGGTGGGGGGAAATCAGCCCCAGCATTTT.

The CDR3 loop reads CASSLEGAGELFF. CDR3 bases: TGTGCCAGCAGCCTGGAGGGGGCCGGGGAGCTGTTTTTT. V is TRBV5-6 and J is TRBJ2-2; D assignment may be TRBD1 or TRBD2 (6 bases each). Germline V CDR1 and CDR2: SGHDT, YYEEEE. This CDR3 comprises 13 residues. V dropped 4 bases and J dropped 6 bases, with 10 bases sitting between them.

The V and J genes are TRBV13 and TRBJ1-6; D unresolved. The CDR3 extends over 13 amino acids. Trimming pared 5 bases from V and 9 bases from J, leaving 11 bases between. Germline V CDR1 and CDR2: PRHDT, FYEKMQ (reference sequence). CDR3 amino acids: CASSPRRGSPLHF. CDR3 coding DNA: TGTGCCAGCAGCCCCCGTCGCGGTTCACCCCTCCACTTT.

The chain carries TRBV19 and TRBJ2-1; the D is unclear. V was cut by 6 bases and J by 8 bases, with 20 bases left in between. This CDR3 region has 15 residues. Germline values: CDR1 LNHDA, CDR2 SQIVND (reference sequence). The CDR3 spells CASRGLGVFAYEQFF. CDR3 nucleotides: TGTGCCAGTAGAGGCCTTGGAGTCTTTGCCTATGAGCAGTTCTTC.

The chain employs TRBV28 and TRBJ2-3; 8 positions agree with TRBD2. Per germline, CDR1 MDHEN and CDR2 SYDVKM. The V gene end was trimmed by 1 base and the J gene end by 4 bases; junction bases not matched to a gene: 7. The length of the CDR3 is 16 residues. CDR3 nucleotides: TGTGCCAGCAGTTTATTACCAGCGGGAGTAGCAGATACGCAGTATTTT. Its protein is CASSLLPAGVADTQYF.

The J gene is TRBJ2-1, the V gene TRBV7-9; 11 bases are a match to TRBD2. CDR1 and CDR2 from the germline V gene are SEHNR and FQNEAQ (reference sequence). The CDR3 has 13 residues. Germline trimming cut 4 bases from V and 16 bases from J; bases unmatched to any gene: 9. The CDR3 region has the DNA TGTGCCAGCAGCTCCCTCGGTCTAGCGGGAGGATTCTTC. Its protein is CASSSLGLAGGFF.

In DNA, the CDR3 is TGTGCCAGCAGGACTAGCGGGGGGCCTAGTAATGAGCAGTTCTTC. It specifies CASRTSGGPSNEQFF. The V gene is TRBV27, the J gene TRBJ2-1; TRBD2 matches at 13 bases. From germline, CDR1 is MNHEY and CDR2 SMNVEV (reference sequence). V was clipped by 6 bases and J by 7 bases; unmatched bases: 6. The CDR3 has 15 residues.

The rearrangement links TRBV6-5 to TRBJ1-3; the D is unclear. From germline, CDR1 is MNHEY and CDR2 SVGAGI. The CDR3 is 15 amino acids. V shed 6 bases and J shed 1 base, with 13 bases lying between them. The CDR3 nucleotides read TGTGCCAGCAGCCTAGGACTCCAATCTGGAAACACCATATATTTT. This sequence encodes CASSLGLQSGNTIYF.

In its sample, this clone was seen once. J is TRBJ2-3 and V is TRBV2, with D perhaps matching TRBD2 (5 bases). The CDR3 covers 11 residues. Deletions cut 10 bases from V and 8 bases from J, with 13 bases between. The germline gives CDR1 SNHLY, CDR2 FYNNEI. Here the CDR3 reads CATIDYGTQYF. The CDR3, as DNA: TGTGCCACCATAGACTACGGTACGCAGTATTTT.

The V and J genes are TRBV27 and TRBJ2-7; D is perhaps TRBD2 (5 bases). V lost 3 bases to trimming and J lost 5 bases, with 14 bases between them. The CDR3 sequence is 14 residues long. CDR1 and CDR2 from the germline V gene are MNHEY and SMNVEV (reference sequence). CDR3: CASSFTSLRDEQYF. The CDR3 DNA reads as TGTGCCAGCAGTTTTACATCACTGCGGGACGAGCAGTACTTC.

The rearrangement uses TRBV12-3 or TRBV12-4 and TRBJ1-1; possibly TRBD1 for D (5 bases). The CDR3 has 13 amino acids. V was shortened by 3 bases and J by 7 bases, with 12 bases between the two germline ends. Here the CDR3 DNA reads TGTGCCAGCAGTTTGGTCAGGGTGGGTGAAGCTTTCTTT. This gives the protein CASSLVRVGEAFF.